The clone carrying this T cell receptor beta chain was observed at least ten times. MiXCR, applied by TCRdb to the 5' RACE reads, yields one record per CDR3 protein. The table lists 1,600 or so distinct CDR3 sequences, roughly 5% of them singletons. The data originate from a study of spatial heterogeneity in lung cancer. Trimming shortened V by 0 bases and J by 6 bases, and 9 bases separated the two germline ends. The germline gives CDR1 WSHSY, CDR2 SAAADI. The CDR3 covers 14 residues. Time point given: sample taken at primary tumor resection. This sequence was found in a female donor with early-stage non-small cell lung cancer. Sequencing used normal lung tissue next to the tumor, obtained at surgery. The chain uses TRBV10-2 and TRBJ1-5; no definite D call. The CDR3: CASSESVASQPQHF. Here the CDR3 DNA reads TGCGCCAGCAGTGAGTCGGTAGCAAGTCAGCCCCAGCATTTT.